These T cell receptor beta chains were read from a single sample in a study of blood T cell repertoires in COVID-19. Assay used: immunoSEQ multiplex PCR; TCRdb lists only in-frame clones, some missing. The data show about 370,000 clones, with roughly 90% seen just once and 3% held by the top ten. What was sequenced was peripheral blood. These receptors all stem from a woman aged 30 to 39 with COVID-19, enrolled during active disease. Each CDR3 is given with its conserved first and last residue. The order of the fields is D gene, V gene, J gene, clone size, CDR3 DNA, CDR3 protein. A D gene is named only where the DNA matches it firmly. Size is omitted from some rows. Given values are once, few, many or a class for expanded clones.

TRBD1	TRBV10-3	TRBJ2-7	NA	TGTGCCATCAGTGAATTGGACAGGGCCTCCTACGAGCAGTACTTC	CAISELDRASYEQYF
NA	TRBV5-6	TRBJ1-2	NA	TGTGCCAGCAGCTTCGGTACGCTAGCTAACTATGGCTACACCTTC	CASSFGTLANYGYTF
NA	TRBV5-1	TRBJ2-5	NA	TGCGCCAGCAGCTTACTCGGTCAAGAGACCCAGTACTTC	CASSLLGQETQYF
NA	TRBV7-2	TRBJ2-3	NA	TGTGCCAGCAGCTTAGCGGTTCCCGGGAGTAGAGATACGCAGTATTTT	CASSLAVPGSRDTQYF
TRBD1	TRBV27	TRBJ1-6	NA	TGTGCCAGCAGCCGGGACAGACGGTCACCCCTCCACTTT	CASSRDRRSPLHF
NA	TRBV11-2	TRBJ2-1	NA	TGTGCCAGCAGTGTCGGTCAGGACAATGAGCAGTTCTTC	CASSVGQDNEQFF
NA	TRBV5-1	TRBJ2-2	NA	TGCGCCAGCAGCTTCGACAGGACCGGGGAGCTGTTTTTT	CASSFDRTGELFF
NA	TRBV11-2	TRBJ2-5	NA	TGTGCCAGCAGCTTAGTTCCGGGGGTGGAGACCCAGTACTTC	CASSLVPGVETQYF
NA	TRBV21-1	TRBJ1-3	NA	TGTGCCAGCAGCAAACCTCGGGGTTCGGGAAACACCATATATTTT	CASSKPRGSGNTIYF
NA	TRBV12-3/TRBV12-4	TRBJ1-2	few	TGTGCCAGCAGCCCGGGAGATTTCTATGGCTACACCTTC	CASSPGDFYGYTF